The entry below describes one T cell receptor (beta chain). This specimen belongs to a study of blood T cell repertoires in COVID-19. As for the study in general: PBMCs, B-cell-depleted T cells, or T cells provided the cDNA or gDNA that made up the material.

Trimming at V came to 8 bases and at J to 6 bases, leaving 12 bases not matched to a gene. The CDR3 length is 16 residues. Germline V gene sequence: CDR1 WSHSY, CDR2 SAAADI. The repertoire was sequenced with immunoSEQ multiplex PCR; TCRdb's copy has only in-frame clones and lacks some. Counted here are approximately 200,000 clones, about nine tenths occurring once; the ten biggest clones make up almost 4.5%. V is TRBV10-2 and J is TRBJ1-6; TRBD1 matches at 8 bases. The material sequenced was peripheral blood. The receptor's source is a man between 50 and 59 years old with acute or convalescent COVID-19. CDR3 region: CASVDRGKGANSPLHF. The CDR3 DNA follows: TGCGCCAGCGTCGACAGGGGAAAGGGGGCTAATTCACCCCTCCACTTT.